This TCR beta chain was profiled in a study of T-cell reconstitution after alpha-beta-depleted transplantation in children. Unique molecular identifiers were used to barcode this TCRbeta library. TCRdb processed the PCR reads anew with MiXCR; each CDR3 protein has one entry. The sample holds about 400,000 distinct CDR3 sequences; roughly 14% are singletons and the top ten take about 4%. This clonotype has a count of ten or more. Sequenced material: PBMCs, taken from the stem cell graft. This TCR came from a human donor who donated a stem cell graft to a child with Fanconi anemia.

The CDR3 DNA sequence: TGTGCCAGCAGCTTAGTGGGCGAGAATACAGATACGCAGTATTTT. Translation gives CASSLVGENTDTQYF. The chain links TRBV13 to TRBJ2-3, with no clear D. Trimming shortened V by 1 base and J by 3 bases, and 11 bases separated the two germline ends. The CDR3 has 15 amino acids. CDR1 is PRHDT and CDR2 is FYEKMQ in the germline V gene (reference sequence).